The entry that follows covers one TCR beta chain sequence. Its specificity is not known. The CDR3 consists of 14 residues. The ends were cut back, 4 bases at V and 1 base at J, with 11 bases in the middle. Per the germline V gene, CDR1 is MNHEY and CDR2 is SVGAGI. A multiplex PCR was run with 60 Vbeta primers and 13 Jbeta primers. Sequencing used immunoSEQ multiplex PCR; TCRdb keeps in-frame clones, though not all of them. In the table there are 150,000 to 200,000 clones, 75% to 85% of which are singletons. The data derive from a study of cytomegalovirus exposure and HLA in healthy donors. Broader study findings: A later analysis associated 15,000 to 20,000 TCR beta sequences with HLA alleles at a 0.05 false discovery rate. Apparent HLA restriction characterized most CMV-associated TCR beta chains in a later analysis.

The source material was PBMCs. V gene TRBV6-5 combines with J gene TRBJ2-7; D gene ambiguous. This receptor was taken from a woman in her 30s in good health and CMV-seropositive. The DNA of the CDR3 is TGTGCCAGCAGTTTTCACGGTCCTTCCTACGAGCAGTACTTC. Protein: CASSFHGPSYEQYF.